The 28 T cell receptor beta chains reported below all come from one sample, sequenced in a study of blood T cells in healthy people across ages. The use of a sample-barcoded 5' primer and a J-beta primer mix characterized a second PCR of roughly 7 to 11 cycles. Each CDR3 protein is one row after TCRdb ran MiXCR on the 5' RACE reads. The table has more than 1 million distinct CDR3 sequences, under 45% seen once. Specimen: blood. These receptors all stem from a woman between 55 and 75 years old in good health.

This chain's CDR3 is CSVRDRGLAGSNEQYF. The CDR3 region has the DNA TGCAGCGTCCGGGACAGGGGACTAGCGGGGAGCAATGAGCAGTACTTC. The chain has TRBV29-1 and TRBJ2-7, with 13 bases identical to TRBD2. J was trimmed by 7 bases and V by 6 bases; bases with no gene match: 15. CDR1 is SQVTM and CDR2 is ANQGSEA in the germline V gene. CDR3 size: 16 residues.

The chain carries TRBV9 and TRBJ2-1, with a weak D call TRBD1 (5 bases). Germline loops: CDR1 SGDLS, CDR2 YYNGEE. The CDR3 extends over 14 amino acids. Trimming took off 1 base at V and 8 bases at J, with 13 bases between the two ends. DNA for the CDR3: TGTGCCAGCAGCGTACTTCAGGGTGGCGATGAGCAGTTCTTC. Its protein product is CASSVLQGGDEQFF.

A few counts support this clonotype. The J gene is TRBJ2-3, the V gene TRBV11-3, with D uncertain. The length of the CDR3 is 14 residues. Germline-derived CDR1 and CDR2 are SGHNT and YENEEA. Trimming stripped 5 bases from V and 4 bases from J, with 13 bases between. The CDR3 protein is CASSPRGPADTQYF. Here the CDR3 DNA reads TGTGCCAGCAGCCCTAGAGGTCCCGCAGATACGCAGTATTTT.

The chain links TRBV3-1 to TRBJ2-5; D might be TRBD1 or TRBD2, each matching 5 bases. The last part of the DNA fits TRBJ2-7 better; the J call may be wrong. This CDR3 has 16 amino acids. In germline, CDR1 is LGHDT, CDR2 YNNKEL (reference sequence). CDR3 nucleotides: TGTGCCAGCAGCCAAGATCTTGAAAGGGGACGGTACGAGCAGTACTTC. Translation: CASSQDLERGRYEQYF.

V usage is TRBV14 and J usage is TRBJ2-7, with D possibly matching TRBD2 (6 bases). Germline V lookup: CDR1 SGHDN, CDR2 FVKESK. This CDR3 region has 15 residues. The V end was cut by 1 base, the J end by 2 bases, with 12 bases between. The CDR3 loop is CASSQGSGLPYEQYF. CDR3 DNA sequence: TGTGCCAGCAGCCAAGGATCGGGACTCCCCTACGAGCAGTACTTC. Combining the CDR3 with reference TRBV14 and TRBJ2-7 gives the whole variable domain EAGVTQFPSHSVIEKGQTVTLRCDPISGHDNLYWYRRVMGKEIKFLLHFVKESKQDESGMPNNRFLAERTGGTYSTLKVQPAELEDSGVYFCASSQGSGLPYEQYFGPGTRLTVT.

This clonotype came up a few times. V usage is TRBV3-1 and J usage is TRBJ1-6; D is undetermined. This CDR3 region has 13 residues. Per germline, CDR1 LGHDT and CDR2 YNNKEL (reference sequence). The V end lost 0 bases, the J end lost 9 bases, and 6 bases lay between the germline ends. The CDR3 nucleotides are TGTGCCAGCAGCCAAGATCACGGTTCACCCCTCCACTTT. The encoded protein is CASSQDHGSPLHF.

V is TRBV28 and J is TRBJ1-2; a weak D match, TRBD1 (5 bases). This CDR3 spans 14 amino acids. The V gene lost 7 bases and the J gene lost 2 bases, with 14 bases spanning the gap. CDR1 is MDHEN and CDR2 is SYDVKM in the germline V gene. CDR3 coding DNA: TGTGCCAGCACCCTGGCCAGGGTGAACTATGGCTACACCTTC. Amino acid sequence: CASTLARVNYGYTF.

The chain is built from TRBV12-3 or TRBV12-4 and TRBJ2-7; D is possibly TRBD1 or TRBD2 (5 bases each). The CDR3 is made up of 17 amino acids. Trimming pared 4 bases from V and 7 bases from J, leaving 26 bases between. The CDR3 DNA reads TGTGCCAGCAGTTCAACATTGTTCAAGGGACCCAAGGTTGAGCAGTACTTC. Translated: CASSSTLFKGPKVEQYF.

This clonotype was counted a few times. The chain carries TRBV20-1 and TRBJ2-7; a possible D gene is TRBD1 (5 bases). Germline V gene sequence: CDR1 DFQATT, CDR2 SNEGSKA (reference sequence). This CDR3 region has 13 residues. V was clipped by 0 bases and J by 4 bases, with 10 bases between them. In DNA, the CDR3 is TGCAGTGCTAGAGACCCGACAGAATACGAGCAGTACTTC. It translates to CSARDPTEYEQYF.

The chain employs TRBV7-2 and TRBJ2-3, with 11 bases aligning to TRBD2. Losses at the gene ends were 2 bases for V and 2 bases for J; bases not matched to a gene: 12. CDR3 size: 19 residues. Germline V gives CDR1 SGHTA, CDR2 FQGNSA. The CDR3 region is CASSLFGETSGTNTDTQYF. In DNA, the CDR3 is TGTGCCAGCAGCTTATTTGGCGAGACTAGCGGGACCAACACAGATACGCAGTATTTT.

This chain links TRBV7-9 with TRBJ1-2; D unresolved. The CDR3 is 11 residues long. V was shortened by 5 bases and J by 6 bases, with 7 bases between the two germline ends. The germline V gene encodes CDR1 SEHNR and CDR2 FQNEAQ (reference sequence). The CDR3 loop reads CASSLNNGYTF. CDR3 DNA sequence: TGTGCCAGCAGCCTAAACAATGGCTACACCTTC.

The chain carries TRBV27 and TRBJ1-1; the D is unclear. The germline gives CDR1 MNHEY, CDR2 SMNVEV (reference sequence). The CDR3 is made up of 15 amino acids. Trimming pared 6 bases from V and 5 bases from J, leaving 19 bases between. The CDR3 coding sequence is TGTGCCAGCAGCTCACCATCAGGAGTGGAAACTGAAGCTTTCTTT. Protein product: CASSSPSGVETEAFF.

The rearrangement uses TRBV25-1 and TRBJ2-4, with 11 nucleotides matching TRBD1. The DNA end favors TRBJ2-7, so the J call may be wrong. The CDR3 covers 16 residues. CDR1 is MGHDK and CDR2 is SYGVNS in the germline V gene. The CDR3 DNA is TGTGCCAGCAGTCTCACCGGGACAGGGGGATTCCACGAGCAGTACTTC. Translating it yields CASSLTGTGGFHEQYF.

The V call is TRBV5-6, the J call TRBJ2-5, with a possible D match to TRBD2 (6 bases). Germline CDR1 and CDR2: SGHDT and YYEEEE. The CDR3 sequence is 14 residues long. The V gene lost 0 bases and the J gene lost 6 bases, with 12 bases spanning the gap. The CDR3 is CASSLAAGRKTQYF. Written as DNA, the CDR3 is TGTGCCAGCAGCTTGGCCGCAGGGAGGAAGACCCAGTACTTC. Complete variable domain (other parts from reference TRBV5-6 and TRBJ2-5): DAGVTQSPTHLIKTRGQQVTLRCSPKSGHDTVSWYQQALGQGPQFIFQYYEEEERQRGNFPDRFSGHQFPNYSSELNVNALLLGDSALYLCASSLAAGRKTQYFGPGTRLLVL.

This clonotype was counted ten times or more. The genes are TRBV9 and TRBJ2-1; D remains ambiguous. The CDR3 runs to 13 residues. The germline CDR1 and CDR2 sequences are SGDLS and YYNGEE. The V and J ends lost 0 bases and 8 bases respectively, with 9 bases between them. The CDR3 coding sequence is TGTGCCAGCAGCGTAGAACCCCACGATGAGCAGTTCTTC. Its translation: CASSVEPHDEQFF.

The CDR3 DNA follows: TGCGCCAGCAGCTTGATATCCGGGTCCAATTTCGTGGAGACCCAGTACTTC. Translating gives CASSLISGSNFVETQYF. The gene calls are TRBV5-1 and TRBJ2-5, with D unclear. Trimming removed 1 base at V and 5 bases at J, with 21 bases between. The V gene's germline CDR1 is SGHRS and CDR2 YFSETQ. The CDR3 is 17 residues long.

The chain combines TRBV15 with TRBJ1-5; maybe TRBD1 (6 bases). This CDR3 is built from 16 residues. V was cut by 0 bases and J by 4 bases, with 13 bases left in between. Germline lookup yields CDR1 LNHNV and CDR2 YYDKDF (reference sequence). The CDR3 DNA reads TGTGCCACCAGCAGAGAAGAGGCAGGGGCAAATCAGCCCCAGCATTTT. Translated: CATSREEAGANQPQHF.

This clonotype has only a few counts. The rearrangement joins TRBV20-1 to TRBJ2-1; 8 bases line up with TRBD2. The J segment lost 9 bases and the V segment lost 1 base, leaving 17 bases of the junction unmatched. CDR3 length equals 17 residues. From germline, CDR1 is DFQATT and CDR2 SNEGSKA (reference sequence). The CDR3 sequence: CSARGRDVAGSRIEQFF. The CDR3 DNA is TGCAGTGCTAGAGGTCGGGATGTAGCGGGATCTCGAATTGAGCAGTTCTTC.

This chain connects TRBV25-1 to TRBJ1-1; tentative D call: TRBD1 (6 bases). The CDR3 totals 12 residues. The V end was cut by 8 bases, the J end by 5 bases, with 12 bases between. Looked up from germline, CDR1 is MGHDK and CDR2 is SYGVNS. The CDR3 DNA reads as TGTGCCAGCGCCACAGGGAGAACTGAAGCTTTCTTT. Translating it yields CASATGRTEAFF.

The chain combines TRBV5-6 with TRBJ1-1; D perhaps matches TRBD1 (5 bases). Per the germline V gene, CDR1 is SGHDT and CDR2 is YYEEEE. V lost 0 bases and J 1 base, leaving 13 bases between the germline ends. The length of the CDR3 is 16 residues. The CDR3 here is CASSLALDSPNTEAFF. The CDR3, as DNA: TGTGCCAGCAGCTTGGCCCTCGACAGCCCGAACACTGAAGCTTTCTTT.

Worth noting for this clonotype: It is likely a read error: a sequence one base away is far more abundant. Because the CDR3 is missing its conserved closing phenylalanine or tryptophan, this is likely a read error. As DNA, the CDR3 is TGTGCCAGCAGTTTAGCGGGAGCCTACGAGCAGTACTGC. Translating it yields CASSLAGAYEQYC. J is TRBJ2-7 and V is TRBV12-3 or TRBV12-4, with D possibly being TRBD2 (5 bases). The CDR3 contains 13 residues. Trimming cost V 0 bases and J 2 bases, with 5 bases left between them.

This clonotype turned up a few times. The chain has TRBV6-1 and TRBJ2-7; D unresolved. The V end lost 1 base, the J end lost 3 bases, and 10 bases lay between the germline ends. Per germline, CDR1 MNHNS and CDR2 SASEGT. The CDR3 loop spans 14 amino acids. The CDR3 loop is CASSEGRFGYEQYF. As DNA, the CDR3 is TGTGCCAGCAGTGAAGGCAGATTCGGCTACGAGCAGTACTTC.

The chain combines TRBV6-5 with TRBJ2-3, with TRBD2 matching over 7 bases. Germline values: CDR1 MNHEY, CDR2 SVGAGI. Trimming at V came to 2 bases and at J to 3 bases, leaving 14 bases not matched to a gene. CDR3 size: 18 residues. The DNA for the CDR3 is TGTGCCAGCAGTTACACGCCGGGTGCGGGAGTTCAAACAGATACGCAGTATTTT. The encoded protein is CASSYTPGAGVQTDTQYF.

CDR3 DNA: TGTGCCAGCAGTGATCTCGGACCGCCGGGCACAGATACGCAGTATTTT. It specifies CASSDLGPPGTDTQYF. The chain joins TRBV2 to TRBJ2-3; no reliable D call. Germline CDR1 SNHLY, CDR2 FYNNEI. The CDR3 has 16 amino acids. The V and J ends lost 3 bases and 1 base respectively, with 14 bases between them.

Remarks on this clonotype: A much larger clone differs from this one at a single base, so this may be a read error. V and J are TRBV12-3 or TRBV12-4 and TRBJ2-7; 7 positions match TRBD1. This CDR3 has 15 residues. The CDR3 DNA reads as TGTGCCAGCAGTGATGGGACAGAATTCTCCTACAAGCAGTACTTC. Translation: CASSDGTEFSYKQYF.

This rearrangement joins TRBV4-1 to TRBJ2-3; D possibly uses TRBD1 or TRBD2 (5 bases each). CDR3 length: 14 amino acids. Trimming took 6 bases from V and 3 from J, leaving 13 bases between them. Per the germline V gene, CDR1 is MGHRA and CDR2 is YSYEKL. The CDR3 DNA follows: TGCGCCAGCAGTAGGGGAGATTTGACAGATACGCAGTATTTT. It is translated as CASSRGDLTDTQYF.

The CDR3 sequence: CASKKRLTDEQFF. The CDR3 nucleotides read TGTGCCAGCAAAAAACGACTAACGGATGAGCAGTTCTTC. V usage is TRBV27 and J usage is TRBJ2-1; D possibly corresponds to TRBD2 (5 bases). Germline CDR1 reads MNHEY; CDR2 reads SMNVEV (reference sequence). V dropped 7 bases and J dropped 8 bases, with 15 bases sitting between them. CDR3 size: 13 residues.

This clonotype was seen a few times. The chain uses TRBV29-1 and TRBJ2-1, with D perhaps being TRBD1 or TRBD2 (5 bases each). The V end lost 4 bases, the J end lost 4 bases, and 11 bases lay between the germline ends. This CDR3 is built from 13 residues. Germline values: CDR1 SQVTM, CDR2 ANQGSEA. The CDR3 coding sequence is TGCAGCGTTGTGGGGGACGGATACAATGAGCAGTTCTTC. Amino acids: CSVVGDGYNEQFF.